Below are 22 T cell receptor beta chains sequenced from a single sample in a study of beta chain features in type 1 diabetes. Expressed TCRB transcripts were sequenced, since all the RNA that had been isolated was reverse transcribed. The table came from immunoSEQ multiplex PCR; TCRdb's copy has only in-frame clones and leaves some out. The sample has about 620,000 clones, roughly a sixth seen once; the top ten hold roughly 0.098%. Sequencing was done on a sample of naive CD4+ T cells from blood. Every receptor here comes from a young man in good health.

This clone was found a few times. The rearrangement joins TRBV5-4 to TRBJ1-2, with 7 bases lining up with TRBD1. Germline values: CDR1 SGHNT, CDR2 YYREEE (reference sequence). Losses at the gene ends were 4 bases for V and 2 bases for J; bases not matched to a gene: 11. This CDR3 is built from 16 residues. CDR3 sequence: CASSQVSTGTNYGYTF. The CDR3 coding sequence is TGTGCCAGCAGCCAAGTGTCGACAGGGACAAACTATGGCTACACCTTC.

The genes are TRBV5-1 and TRBJ1-1; D may be TRBD1 (5 bases). The CDR3 loop spans 14 amino acids. The V and J ends lost 4 bases and 7 bases respectively, with 17 bases between them. The germline V gene has CDR1 SGHRS and CDR2 YFSETQ. The CDR3 spells CASSNPGQVNEAFF. In nucleotides, the CDR3 is TGCGCCAGCAGCAACCCAGGACAAGTCAATGAAGCTTTCTTT.

The table lists this clone with a few counts. This sequence joins TRBV30 and TRBJ1-6; no clear D. V lost 3 bases and J lost 14, with 17 bases in between. CDR3 length: 13 residues. The germline V gene encodes CDR1 GTSNPN and CDR2 SVGIG (reference sequence). This chain's CDR3 is CAWSRLRPNTLHF. The DNA of the CDR3 is TGTGCCTGGAGCAGGCTCCGTCCAAACACCCTCCACTTT.

The rearrangement uses TRBV5-6 and TRBJ2-7, with a possible D match to TRBD1 (5 bases). This CDR3 region has 13 residues. Germline lookup yields CDR1 SGHDT and CDR2 YYEEEE. V was pared by 3 bases and J by 0 bases, with 7 bases between. The CDR3 DNA reads as TGTGCCAGCAGCTCGACAGTCTCCTACGAGCAGTACTTC. Translating it yields CASSSTVSYEQYF.

CDR3 amino acids: CAISVARTGNTIYF. In nucleotides, the CDR3 is TGTGCCATCAGTGTAGCCAGGACTGGAAACACCATATATTTT. The rearrangement links TRBV10-3 to TRBJ1-3; no clear D gene. The CDR3 covers 14 residues. With 4 bases removed from V and 2 bases from J, the gap between germline ends came to 9 bases. Germline V gene data show CDR1 as ENHRY and CDR2 as SYGVKD.

This clone occurred a few times. The chain has TRBV28 and TRBJ1-2, with D perhaps matching TRBD1 (6 bases). This CDR3 region has 13 residues. Germline V gene lookup returns CDR1 MDHEN and CDR2 SYDVKM. The V end was cut by 6 bases, the J end by 10 bases, with 18 bases between. This CDR3 reads CASSPTGSRNYTF. The CDR3 DNA is TGTGCCAGCAGCCCCACAGGGAGTAGAAACTACACCTTC.

Only a few counts were recorded for this clone. This chain links TRBV28 with TRBJ1-1; 8 nucleotides align to TRBD1. This CDR3 contains 15 residues. Unmatched junction bases numbered 8, after V lost 4 bases and J lost 4 bases. Per the germline V gene, CDR1 is MDHEN and CDR2 is SYDVKM. The chain's CDR3 is CASSSLRGLGTEAFF. CDR3 nucleotide sequence: TGTGCCAGCAGTTCGCTCAGGGGGCTGGGCACTGAAGCTTTCTTT. Variable domain in full (rest from reference TRBV28 and TRBJ1-1): DVKVTQSSRYLVKRTGEKVFLECVQDMDHENMFWYRQDPGLGLRLIYFSYDVKMKEKGDIPEGYSVSREKKERFSLILESASTNQTSMYLCASSSLRGLGTEAFFGQGTRLTVV.

The rearrangement joins TRBV7-9 to TRBJ2-7; 13 nucleotides agree with TRBD2. Per germline, CDR1 SEHNR and CDR2 FQNEAQ (reference sequence). This CDR3 has 17 amino acids. With V trimmed by 4 bases and J by 5 bases, 11 bases remained unmatched. CDR3 nucleotide sequence: TGTGCCAGCAGCTCCTCCTTACTAGCGGGAGGGCCCCACGAGCAGTACTTC. As protein: CASSSSLLAGGPHEQYF.

Only a few counts were recorded for this clone. The chain uses TRBV25-1 and TRBJ1-2; D ambiguous. This CDR3 contains 15 residues. The ends were cut back, 5 bases at V and 0 bases at J, with 13 bases in the middle. Per the germline V gene, CDR1 is MGHDK and CDR2 is SYGVNS. The CDR3 loop is CASSRSRATNYGYTF. Here the CDR3 DNA reads TGTGCCAGCAGTCGGAGCAGAGCTACTAACTATGGCTACACCTTC.

V is TRBV7-3 and J is TRBJ1-6; no clear D gene. V was clipped by 5 bases and J by 10 bases, with 12 bases between them. The CDR3 has 13 residues. The germline V gene has CDR1 SGHTA and CDR2 FQGTGA. CDR3 coding DNA: TGTGCCAGCAGCCTTCAACAGAGATCACCCCTCCACTTT. This codes for CASSLQQRSPLHF.

The J gene is TRBJ2-7, the V gene TRBV7-2; the D gene is possibly TRBD1 (5 bases). Germline assignment: CDR1 SGHTA and CDR2 FQGNSA. The ends were cut back, 1 base at V and 3 bases at J, with 13 bases in the middle. This CDR3 comprises 15 residues. The CDR3 protein is CASSLDWGRNYEQYF. The CDR3 DNA reads as TGTGCCAGCAGCTTAGATTGGGGCAGAAACTACGAGCAGTACTTC.

This clone has a handful of counts. The rearrangement links TRBV10-3 to TRBJ2-3; TRBD1 matches at 9 bases. Germline V CDR1 and CDR2: ENHRY, SYGVKD. The CDR3 covers 16 residues. With 7 bases clipped from V and 4 bases from J, the junction kept 12 bases outside the gene matches. CDR3 nucleotide sequence: TGTGCCATCAAACCCCCGGGACAGGGAATCGCAGATACGCAGTATTTT. This encodes CAIKPPGQGIADTQYF.

The V call is TRBV15, the J call TRBJ2-2; 7 bases align to TRBD2. The CDR3 loop spans 16 amino acids. CDR1 is LNHNV, CDR2 YYDKDF, per germline (reference sequence). Trimming removed 0 bases from V and 4 bases from J; junction bases left unmatched: 5. CDR3 nucleotides: TGTGCCACCAGCAGAGATCAGGGCGGGGGCACCGGGGAGCTGTTTTTT. It specifies CATSRDQGGGTGELFF.

J is TRBJ1-2 and V is TRBV2; 7 nucleotides line up with TRBD1. Looked up from germline, CDR1 is SNHLY and CDR2 is FYNNEI. V trimming: 8 bases; J trimming: 0 bases; junction bases outside the gene matches: 3. The CDR3 contains 13 residues. CDR3 loop: CASDRDSNYGYTF. CDR3 in DNA: TGTGCCAGCGACAGGGATTCTAACTATGGCTACACCTTC.

This clone was observed a handful of times. This chain joins TRBV19 and TRBJ1-2, with D perhaps matching TRBD1 (5 bases). In germline, CDR1 is LNHDA, CDR2 SQIVND (reference sequence). With 6 bases removed from V and 5 bases from J, the gap between germline ends came to 13 bases. The CDR3 consists of 13 residues. CDR3 bases: TGTGCCAGTAGGTCCGACAGACCGTATGGCTACACCTTC. Translation gives CASRSDRPYGYTF.

The chain combines TRBV30 with TRBJ1-6; D is unclear. Germline V gene data show CDR1 as GTSNPN and CDR2 as SVGIG (reference sequence). Trimming pared 5 bases from V and 11 bases from J, leaving 7 bases between. The CDR3 runs to 10 residues. DNA of the CDR3: TGTGCCTGGGGGCCGCCACCCCTCCACTTT. It translates to CAWGPPPLHF. Using reference TRBV30 and TRBJ1-6 for the parts outside the CDR3, the full variable domain is SQTIHQWPATLVQPVGSPLSLECTVEGTSNPNLYWYRQAAGRGLQLLFYSVGIGQISSEVPQNLSASRPQDRQFILSSKKLLLSDSGFYLCAWGPPPLHFGNGTRLTVT.

The chain couples TRBV7-9 to TRBJ2-3; no clear D gene. The V gene's germline CDR1 is SEHNR and CDR2 FQNEAQ (reference sequence). This CDR3 spans 15 amino acids. V was trimmed by 7 bases and J by 0 bases, leaving 14 bases between them. The CDR3 DNA reads as TGTGCCAGCACCCTGGGTTCAGCTAGCACAGATACGCAGTATTTT. It codes for CASTLGSASTDTQYF.

This clone came up a few times. The V gene is TRBV9, the J gene TRBJ1-2; D unresolved. Trimming left V 3 bases short and J 2 bases short, with 2 bases between. Per the germline V gene, CDR1 is SGDLS and CDR2 is YYNGEE. The CDR3 sequence is 11 residues long. The CDR3 DNA reads as TGTGCCAGCAGCGCCAACTATGGCTACACCTTC. Protein product: CASSANYGYTF.

Turning to this clone: This CDR3 is also generated by other DNA sequences in the sample. The chain joins TRBV6-5 to TRBJ1-1; D might be TRBD1 (6 bases). The CDR3 runs 13 residues. Germline V gene lookup returns CDR1 MNHEY and CDR2 SVGAGI. The V and J ends lost 2 bases and 4 bases respectively, with 8 bases between them. The CDR3 spells CASSYKGGTEAFF. The CDR3, as DNA: TGTGCCAGCAGTTACAAAGGGGGCACTGAAGCTTTCTTT.

The rearrangement joins TRBV18 to TRBJ2-2; D tentatively fits TRBD1 or TRBD2 (5 bases each). This CDR3 is built from 13 residues. Trimming shortened V by 6 bases and J by 4 bases, and 9 bases separated the two germline ends. Germline V lookup: CDR1 KGHSH, CDR2 LQKENI. The CDR3 DNA sequence: TGTGCCAGCTCCGGGGCCTTCACCGGGGAGCTGTTTTTT. Its protein product is CASSGAFTGELFF.

This clone showed up just a few times. The genes are TRBV28 and TRBJ1-5, with 7 bases fitting TRBD1. Unmatched junction bases numbered 9, after V lost 5 bases and J lost 2 bases. CDR1 and CDR2 from the germline V gene are MDHEN and SYDVKM. CDR3 length: 16 residues. The CDR3 loop reads CASSGPGGRGNQPQHF. The CDR3 coding sequence is TGTGCCAGCAGTGGCCCAGGGGGTAGGGGCAATCAGCCCCAGCATTTT. The entire variable domain, with the rest obtained from reference TRBV28 and TRBJ1-5, is as follows: DVKVTQSSRYLVKRTGEKVFLECVQDMDHENMFWYRQDPGLGLRLIYFSYDVKMKEKGDIPEGYSVSREKKERFSLILESASTNQTSMYLCASSGPGGRGNQPQHFGDGTRLSIL.

This clone was found a few times. V is TRBV7-9 and J is TRBJ1-1; 9 bases agree with TRBD1. CDR3 size: 15 residues. CDR1 is SEHNR, CDR2 FQNEAQ, per germline (reference sequence). V lost 7 bases and J lost 2; bases outside the gene matches: 8. In DNA form, the CDR3 reads TGTGCCAGCACCCCCGGGACAGGGTATAACACTGAAGCTTTCTTT. Its translation is CASTPGTGYNTEAFF.